This T cell receptor beta chain was profiled in a study of shared clonotypes between healthy human individuals. Study-level background: Each donor had three CD4 naive, three CD4 memory, two CD8 naive and one CD8 memory plate.

Remarks on this clone: This sequence may be a read error, since a much larger clone differs from it by one base.

All donors qualified as healthy HIV-negative adults and had experienced no recent acute infections or vaccinations. The CDR3 is 11 amino acids. Germline CDR1 is MNHEY and CDR2 is SMNVEV (reference sequence). The V gene lost 2 bases and the J gene lost 5 bases, with 0 bases spanning the gap. Clones were read by immunoSEQ multiplex PCR, and TCRdb kept only the in-frame ones, dropping some. The sample contains about 2.4 million clones, approximately 93% of which appear only once. This receptor was taken from a man aged 18 to 29 in good health. Some clones in this sample may be carry-over from other donors' samples. The V and J genes are TRBV27 and TRBJ2-2; D is undetermined. The material sequenced was naive CD4+ T cells from PBMCs. Subset noted: CD45RA+ positively selected. CDR3 amino acids: CASSLTGELFF. The CDR3 region has the DNA TGTGCCAGCAGTTTAACCGGGGAGCTGTTTTTT.